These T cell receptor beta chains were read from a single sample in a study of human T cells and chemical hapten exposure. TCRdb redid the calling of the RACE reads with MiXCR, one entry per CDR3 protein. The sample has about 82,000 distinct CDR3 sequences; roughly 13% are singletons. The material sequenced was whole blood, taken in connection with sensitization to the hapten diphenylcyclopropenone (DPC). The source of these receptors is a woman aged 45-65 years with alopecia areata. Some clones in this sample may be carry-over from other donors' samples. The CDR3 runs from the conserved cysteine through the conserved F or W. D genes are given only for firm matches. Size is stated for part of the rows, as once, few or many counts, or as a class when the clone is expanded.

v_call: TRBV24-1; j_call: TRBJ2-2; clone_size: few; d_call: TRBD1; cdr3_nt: TGTGCCACTGGGGGACAGGGGAACACCGGGGAGCTGTTTTTT; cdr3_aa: CATGGQGNTGELFF
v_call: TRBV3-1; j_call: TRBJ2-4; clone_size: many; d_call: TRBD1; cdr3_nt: TGTGCCAGCAGCCAACCCAGGACAGGGCTAAGCAAAAACATTCAGTACTTC; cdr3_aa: CASSQPRTGLSKNIQYF
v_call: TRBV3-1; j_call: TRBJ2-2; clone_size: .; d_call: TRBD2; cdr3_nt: TGTGCCAGCAGCCAAGCCAAGCGGGGCACCGGGGAGCTGTTTTTT; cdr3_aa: CASSQAKRGTGELFF
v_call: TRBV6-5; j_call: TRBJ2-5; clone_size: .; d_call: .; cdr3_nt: TGTGCCAGCAGTGCGAGGAGGGGTCTGGCGACCCAGTACTTC; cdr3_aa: CASSARRGLATQYF
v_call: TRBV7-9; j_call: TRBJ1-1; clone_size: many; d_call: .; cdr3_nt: TGTGCCAGCAGCCCAGCAATGACAGACACTGAAGCTTTCTTT; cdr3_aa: CASSPAMTDTEAFF
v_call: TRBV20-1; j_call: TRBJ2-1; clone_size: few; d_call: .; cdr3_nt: TGCAGTGCTAGAGGTTTCTACAATGAGCAGTTCTTC; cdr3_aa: CSARGFYNEQFF
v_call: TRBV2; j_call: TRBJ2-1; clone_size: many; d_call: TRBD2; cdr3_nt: TGTGCCAGCAGTGAAGCTAGACTAGCCGTTACCTACAATGAGCAGTTCTTC; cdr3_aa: CASSEARLAVTYNEQFF
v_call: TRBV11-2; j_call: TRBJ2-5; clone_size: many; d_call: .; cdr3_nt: TGTGCCAGCAGCTTTGGGTTTCAAGAGACCCAGTACTTC; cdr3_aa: CASSFGFQETQYF
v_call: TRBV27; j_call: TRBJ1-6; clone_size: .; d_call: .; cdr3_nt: TGTGCCAGCAGTTTAGGTCCCACAGATGGGTATTCACCCCTCCACTTT; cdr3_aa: CASSLGPTDGYSPLHF
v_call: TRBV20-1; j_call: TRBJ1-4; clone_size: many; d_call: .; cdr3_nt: TGCAGTGCTAGCTGGGCACGAGGGGAAAAACTGTTTTTT; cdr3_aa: CSASWARGEKLFF
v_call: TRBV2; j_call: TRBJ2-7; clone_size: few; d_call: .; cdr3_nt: TGTGCCAGCGGAGCATGGGGGTCTAACGAGCAGTACTTC; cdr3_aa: CASGAWGSNEQYF